This T cell receptor beta chain was profiled in a study of shared clonotypes between healthy human individuals. Libraries were prepared by immunoSEQ multiplex PCR; TCRdb keeps only in-frame clonotypes and omits some of them. Of roughly 500,000 clones in the sample, 81% are singletons; the top ten hold over 9.5%. Germline CDR1 SGHTA, CDR2 FQGTGA. The CDR3 spans 14 residues. V dropped 5 bases and J dropped 3; count of bases not matched to a gene: 1. This clonotype was obtained from a woman aged 35 to 49 in good health. Some clones in this sample may be carry-over from other donors' samples. The V call is TRBV7-3, the J call TRBJ2-2, with TRBD1 identical over 9 bases. Sequencing was performed on PBMCs. CDR3 DNA sequence: TGTGCCAGCAGCCGACAGGGGGACACCGGGGAGCTGTTTTTT. Protein product: CASSRQGDTGELFF.